What follows describes a single T cell receptor beta chain. Which antigen it targets is not known. Base qualities are not at hand, and no much larger clone is one base apart. The data belong to a study of blood T cells in healthy people across ages (dated by TCRdb to between 2014 and 2016). Some background on the complete study: In model experiments, roughly one uniquely barcoded TCR beta cDNA molecule per two T cells was captured by template switching. Four age groups were formed from the donors: young (average about 15 years), middle-aged (around 39), aged (roughly 56) and long-lived (about 80). Two additional independent replicas of 1 million unique cDNA reads from the same blood draw were analyzed for two donors (one aged 18 to 29 and one aged 80 or older). The study measured age-related changes in TCR beta repertoire diversity using deep sequencing normalized with unique cDNA molecular identifiers. To avoid experimental bias, donors of different ages were spread randomly across the sequencing lanes.

The 39 donors, aged about 6 to 95 years, were systemically healthy Caucasian individuals from Russia. Each donor gave 9.5 to 10 milliliters of peripheral blood, drawn into EDTA-treated Vacutainer tubes. Ficoll-Paque density-gradient centrifugation was used to isolate PBMCs, with at least 7 million obtained per sample. Total RNA was extracted from PBMCs with Trizol reagent, with at least 6 micrograms obtained per sample. For every donor, flow cytometry on a PBMC aliquot measured the percentage of naive CD45RAhigh/CD27high T cells. The library relied on 5' RACE. The sequencing machine was an Illumina HiSeq 2500. A second PCR of roughly 7 to 11 cycles was performed with a sample-barcoded 5' primer and a J-beta primer mix. Each TCR beta cDNA molecule received a unique molecular identifier from a template-switch 5' adaptor carrying 12 random nucleotides. Each sample yielded at least 2.5 million CDR3-containing paired-end reads. All of the RNA was converted into first-strand cDNA using the Mint cDNA synthesis kit, with a TRBC-specific oligonucleotide serving as the primer. All cDNA was treated with uracil-DNA glycosylase and then went through a first 18-cycle PCR with the universal primers M1SS and BC2_uni_R. Regarding the original processing steps: Normalization of each sample was performed by random selection of 1 million high-quality reads, each carrying a distinct molecular identifier. Reads with shared molecular identifiers were discarded instead of being binned into consensus sequences. MiTCR, run with a Q25 quality threshold and the strictest error-elimination algorithm, handled CDR3 identification, clonotype clustering and error correction. A nonparametric unseen species model with Euler transformation was used to estimate lower-bound total TCR beta diversity. Clones were called with MiXCR by TCRdb after fastp trimmed the public reads at Q25, and only in-frame beta chains were retained. For every CDR3 protein sequence, its rows merge into one entry that carries the most common genes and DNA. V and J calls and clone size were set by TCRdb, not the authors. This sample is represented by 1.5 million to 2 million distinct CDR3 sequences; roughly 27% of them were singletons. Clones ranked in the top ten supply roughly 8% of the sample.

General study outcomes and caveats: Conclusive comparison of naive and antigen-experienced compartments was prevented by the profiling of bulk unsorted PBMCs. Observed TCR beta diversity correlated strongly with the percentage of naive T cells measured by flow cytometry. Because donor CMV infection status was unknown, age-related changes in expanded clonotypes were potentially confounded. Estimates of total diversity based on one million sequenced T cells were considered lower bounds and underestimates. Compared with the aged group, the long-lived group had more naive CD4+ T cells, fewer expanded clones and increased TCR diversity, a pattern suggesting age selection. As age increased, observed TCR beta diversity per million T cells dropped in a roughly linear way, and a significant reduction was already evident by age 40.

According to the germline V gene, CDR1 reads SGHRS and CDR2 reads YFSETQ. From the cysteine up to the phenylalanine, the CDR3 has a length of 15 residues. The sequence is cut down to CDR3 DNA, 45 bases in frame from base 1. Trimming costs V 4 bases and J 0 bases, and their ends lie 11 bases apart. The material sequenced was blood. The rearrangement combines TRBV5-1 with TRBJ1-5; TRBD1 could be the D gene, as 6 bases match. This TCR was sampled from a woman aged 25-40 years in good health. CDR3 region: CASSPNRASNQPQHF. Here is the DNA: TGCGCCAGCAGCCCGAACAGGGCTAGCAATCAGCCCCAGCATTTT.